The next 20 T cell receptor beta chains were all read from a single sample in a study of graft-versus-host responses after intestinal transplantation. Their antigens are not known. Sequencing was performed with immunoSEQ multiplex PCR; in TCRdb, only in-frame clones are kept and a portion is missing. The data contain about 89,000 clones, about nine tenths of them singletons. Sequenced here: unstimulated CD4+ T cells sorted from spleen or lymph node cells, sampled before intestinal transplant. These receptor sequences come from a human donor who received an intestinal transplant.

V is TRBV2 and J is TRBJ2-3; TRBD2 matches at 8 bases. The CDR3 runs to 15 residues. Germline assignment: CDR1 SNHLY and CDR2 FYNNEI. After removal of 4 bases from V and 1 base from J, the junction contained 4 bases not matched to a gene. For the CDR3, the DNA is TGTGCCAGCAGTGTTCGGCGGGGGGGCACAGATACGCAGTATTTT. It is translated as CASSVRRGGTDTQYF. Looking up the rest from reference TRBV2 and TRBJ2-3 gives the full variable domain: EPEVTQTPSHQVTQMGQEVILRCVPISNHLYFYWYRQILGQKVEFLVSFYNNEISEKSEIFDDQFSVERPDGSNFTLKIRSTKLEDSAMYFCASSVRRGGTDTQYFGPGTRLTVL.

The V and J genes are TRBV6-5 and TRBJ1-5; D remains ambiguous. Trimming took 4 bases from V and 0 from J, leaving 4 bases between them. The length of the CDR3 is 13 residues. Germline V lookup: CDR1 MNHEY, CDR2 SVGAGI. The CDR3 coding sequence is TGTGCCAGCAGTTCCTATAGCAATCAGCCCCAGCATTTT. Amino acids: CASSSYSNQPQHF.

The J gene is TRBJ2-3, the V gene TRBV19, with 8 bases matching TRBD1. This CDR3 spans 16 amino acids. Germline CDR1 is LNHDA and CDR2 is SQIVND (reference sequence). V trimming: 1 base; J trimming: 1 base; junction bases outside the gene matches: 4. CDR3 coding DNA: TGTGCCAGTAGTATAGGAGGACAGGGCGGCACAGATACGCAGTATTTT. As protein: CASSIGGQGGTDTQYF. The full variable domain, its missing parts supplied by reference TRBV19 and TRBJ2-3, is DGGITQSPKYLFRKEGQNVTLSCEQNLNHDAMYWYRQDPGQGLRLIYYSQIVNDFQKGDIAEGYSVSREKKESFPLTVTSAQKNPTAFYLCASSIGGQGGTDTQYFGPGTRLTVL.

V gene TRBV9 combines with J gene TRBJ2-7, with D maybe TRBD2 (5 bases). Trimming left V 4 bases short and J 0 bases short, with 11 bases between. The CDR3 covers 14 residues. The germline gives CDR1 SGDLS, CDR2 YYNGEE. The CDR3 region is CASSPGLISYEQYF. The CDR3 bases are TGTGCCAGCAGCCCAGGACTGATCTCCTACGAGCAGTACTTC.

The CDR3 nucleotides read TGTGCCAGTAGTCGGGACAGGTCTGGAAACACCATATATTTT. It encodes CASSRDRSGNTIYF. V gene TRBV19 combines with J gene TRBJ1-3; 8 positions match TRBD1. The V and J ends lost 5 bases and 1 base, in that order; junction bases with no gene match: 1. Germline CDR1 is LNHDA and CDR2 is SQIVND (reference sequence). The CDR3 is 14 amino acids.

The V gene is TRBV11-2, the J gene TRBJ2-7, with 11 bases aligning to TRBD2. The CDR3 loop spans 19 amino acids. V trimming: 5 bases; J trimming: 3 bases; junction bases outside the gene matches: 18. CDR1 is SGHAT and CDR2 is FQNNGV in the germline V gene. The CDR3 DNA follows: TGTGCCAGCAGCAGAGGGACAGCTAGACTAGCGGGAACTATCTACGAGCAGTACTTC. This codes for CASSRGTARLAGTIYEQYF.

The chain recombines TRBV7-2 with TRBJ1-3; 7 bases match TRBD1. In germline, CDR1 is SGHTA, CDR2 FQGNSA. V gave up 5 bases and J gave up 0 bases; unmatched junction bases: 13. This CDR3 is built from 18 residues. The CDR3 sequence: CASSQTPQGMSSGNTIYF. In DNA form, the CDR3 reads TGTGCCAGCAGCCAAACTCCACAGGGGATGAGCTCTGGAAACACCATATATTTT.

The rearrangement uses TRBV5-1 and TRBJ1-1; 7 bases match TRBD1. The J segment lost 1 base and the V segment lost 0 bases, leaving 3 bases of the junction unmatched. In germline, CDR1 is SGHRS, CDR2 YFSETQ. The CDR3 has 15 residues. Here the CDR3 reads CASSLVRDRNTEAFF. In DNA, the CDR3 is TGCGCCAGCAGCTTGGTCCGGGACAGGAACACTGAAGCTTTCTTT.

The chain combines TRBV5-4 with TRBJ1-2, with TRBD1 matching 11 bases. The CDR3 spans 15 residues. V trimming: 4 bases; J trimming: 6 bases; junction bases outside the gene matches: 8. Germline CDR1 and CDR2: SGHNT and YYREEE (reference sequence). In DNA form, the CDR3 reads TGTGCCAGCAGCCGATCTGGGACAGGGGGTGATGGCTACACCTTC. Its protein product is CASSRSGTGGDGYTF.

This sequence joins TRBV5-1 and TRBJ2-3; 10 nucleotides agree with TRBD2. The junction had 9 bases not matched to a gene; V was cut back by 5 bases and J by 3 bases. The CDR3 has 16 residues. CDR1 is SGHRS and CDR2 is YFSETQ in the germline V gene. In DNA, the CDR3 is TGCGCCAGCAGATCTACTAGCGGGGCTATAACAGATACGCAGTATTTT. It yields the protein CASRSTSGAITDTQYF. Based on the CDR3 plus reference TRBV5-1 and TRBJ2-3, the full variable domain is KAGVTQTPRYLIKTRGQQVTLSCSPISGHRSVSWYQQTPGQGLQFLFEYFSETQRNKGNFPGRFSGRQFSNSRSEMNVSTLELGDSALYLCASRSTSGAITDTQYFGPGTRLTVL.

CDR3 nucleotides: TGTGCCAGCAGCCTCGAGTTAAACTACGAGCAGTACTTC. Translated, it gives CASSLELNYEQYF. The chain combines TRBV7-2 with TRBJ2-7; D not certain. CDR3 length: 13 residues. CDR1 is SGHTA, CDR2 FQGNSA, per germline. V was shortened by 5 bases and J by 3 bases, with 11 bases between the two germline ends.

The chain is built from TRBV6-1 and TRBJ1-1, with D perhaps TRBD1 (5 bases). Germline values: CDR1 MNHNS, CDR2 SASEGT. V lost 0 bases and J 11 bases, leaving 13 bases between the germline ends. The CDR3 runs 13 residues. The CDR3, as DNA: TGTGCCAGCAGTGAAGCGTTGGGGGAGGACGCTTTCTTT. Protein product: CASSEALGEDAFF.

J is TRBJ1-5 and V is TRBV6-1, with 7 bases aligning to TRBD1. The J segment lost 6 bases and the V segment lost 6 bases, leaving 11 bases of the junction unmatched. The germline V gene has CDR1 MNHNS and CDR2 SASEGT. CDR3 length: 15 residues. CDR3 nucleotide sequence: TGTGCCAGCAGAGCAACAGGGGCGGCGTTTCAGCCCCAGCATTTT. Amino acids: CASRATGAAFQPQHF.

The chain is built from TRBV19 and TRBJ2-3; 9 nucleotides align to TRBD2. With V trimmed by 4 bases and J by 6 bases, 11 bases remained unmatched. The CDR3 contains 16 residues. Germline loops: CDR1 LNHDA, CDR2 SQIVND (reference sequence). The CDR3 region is CASSTPSGVGGDTQYF. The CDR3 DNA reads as TGTGCCAGTAGTACACCTAGCGGGGTGGGAGGGGATACGCAGTATTTT. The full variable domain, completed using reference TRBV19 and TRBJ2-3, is DGGITQSPKYLFRKEGQNVTLSCEQNLNHDAMYWYRQDPGQGLRLIYYSQIVNDFQKGDIAEGYSVSREKKESFPLTVTSAQKNPTAFYLCASSTPSGVGGDTQYFGPGTRLTVL.

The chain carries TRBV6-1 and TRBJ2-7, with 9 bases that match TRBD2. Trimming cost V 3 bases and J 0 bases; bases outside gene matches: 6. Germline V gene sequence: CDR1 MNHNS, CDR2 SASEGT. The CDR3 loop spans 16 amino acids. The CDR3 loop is CASSDEGTSLSYEQYF. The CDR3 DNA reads TGTGCCAGCAGTGATGAGGGGACTAGCCTCTCCTACGAGCAGTACTTC.

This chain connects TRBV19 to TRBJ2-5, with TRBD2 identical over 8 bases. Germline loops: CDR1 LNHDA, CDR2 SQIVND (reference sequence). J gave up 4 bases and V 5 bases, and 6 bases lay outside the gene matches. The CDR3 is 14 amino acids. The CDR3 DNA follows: TGTGCCAGTAGTTCCCCGGGGGGGGTAGAGACCCAGTACTTC. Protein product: CASSSPGGVETQYF. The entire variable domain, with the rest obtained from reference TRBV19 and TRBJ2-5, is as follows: DGGITQSPKYLFRKEGQNVTLSCEQNLNHDAMYWYRQDPGQGLRLIYYSQIVNDFQKGDIAEGYSVSREKKESFPLTVTSAQKNPTAFYLCASSSPGGVETQYFGPGTRLLVL.

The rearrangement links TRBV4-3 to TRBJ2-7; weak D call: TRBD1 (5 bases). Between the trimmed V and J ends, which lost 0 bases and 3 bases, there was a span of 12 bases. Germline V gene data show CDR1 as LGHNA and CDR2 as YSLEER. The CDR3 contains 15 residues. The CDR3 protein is CASSQERQQSYEQYF. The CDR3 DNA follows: TGCGCCAGCAGCCAAGAGAGACAGCAGAGCTACGAGCAGTACTTC.

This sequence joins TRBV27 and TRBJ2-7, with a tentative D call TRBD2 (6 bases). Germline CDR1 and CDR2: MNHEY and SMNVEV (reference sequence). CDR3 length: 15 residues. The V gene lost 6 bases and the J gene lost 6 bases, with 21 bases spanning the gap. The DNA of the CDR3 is TGTGCCAGCAGCTTGGTAGCGGCTTCACAGCGCGAGCAGTACTTC. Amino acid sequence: CASSLVAASQREQYF.

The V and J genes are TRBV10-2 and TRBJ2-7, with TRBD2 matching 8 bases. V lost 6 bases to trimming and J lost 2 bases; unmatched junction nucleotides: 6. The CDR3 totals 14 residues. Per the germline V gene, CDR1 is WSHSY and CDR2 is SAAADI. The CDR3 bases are TGCGCCAGCAGGAAGCGGGGGCCGCCCTACGAGCAGTACTTC. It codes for CASRKRGPPYEQYF.

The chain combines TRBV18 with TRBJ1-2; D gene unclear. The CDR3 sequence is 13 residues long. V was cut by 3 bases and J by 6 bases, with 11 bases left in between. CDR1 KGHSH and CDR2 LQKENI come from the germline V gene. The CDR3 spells CASSPGRSDGYTF. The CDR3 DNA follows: TGTGCCAGCTCACCGGGGAGGTCGGATGGCTACACCTTC.